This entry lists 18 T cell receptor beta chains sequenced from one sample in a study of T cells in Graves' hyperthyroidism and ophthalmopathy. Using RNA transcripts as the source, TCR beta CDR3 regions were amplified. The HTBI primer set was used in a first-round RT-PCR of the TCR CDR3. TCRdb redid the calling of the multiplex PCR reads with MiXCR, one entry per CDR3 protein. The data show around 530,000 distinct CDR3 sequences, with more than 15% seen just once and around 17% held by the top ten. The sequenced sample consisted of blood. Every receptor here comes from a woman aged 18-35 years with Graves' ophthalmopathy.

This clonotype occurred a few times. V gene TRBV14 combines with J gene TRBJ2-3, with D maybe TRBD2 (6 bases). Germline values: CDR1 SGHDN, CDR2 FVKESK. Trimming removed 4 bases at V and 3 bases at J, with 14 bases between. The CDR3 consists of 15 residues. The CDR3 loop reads CASSPNPGRTDTQYF. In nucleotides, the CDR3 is TGTGCCAGCAGCCCCAACCCGGGGAGGACAGATACGCAGTATTTT.

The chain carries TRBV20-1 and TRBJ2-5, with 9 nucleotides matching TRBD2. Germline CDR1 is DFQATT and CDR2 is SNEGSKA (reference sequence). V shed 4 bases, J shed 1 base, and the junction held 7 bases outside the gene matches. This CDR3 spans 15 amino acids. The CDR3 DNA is TGCAGTGCTACGGTCCTAGCGGGGTCCCAAGAGACCCAGTACTTC. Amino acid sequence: CSATVLAGSQETQYF.

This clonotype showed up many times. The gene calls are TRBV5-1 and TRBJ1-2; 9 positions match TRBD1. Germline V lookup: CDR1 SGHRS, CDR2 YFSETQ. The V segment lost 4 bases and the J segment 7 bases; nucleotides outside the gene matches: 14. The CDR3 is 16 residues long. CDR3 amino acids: CASSQIAVDRGGGYTF. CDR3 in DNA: TGCGCCAGCAGCCAAATTGCCGTGGACAGGGGAGGTGGCTACACCTTC.

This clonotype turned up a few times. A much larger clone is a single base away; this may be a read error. DNA of the CDR3: TGTGCCAGCAGTGACAAGGAGAACACTGAAGCTTTCTTT. Its protein is CASSDKENTEAFF. The V and J genes are TRBV6-4 and TRBJ1-1; D uncertain. Looked up from germline, CDR1 is MRHNA and CDR2 is SNTAGT. The CDR3 sequence is 13 residues long. The V gene lost 2 bases and the J gene lost 1 base, with 5 bases spanning the gap.

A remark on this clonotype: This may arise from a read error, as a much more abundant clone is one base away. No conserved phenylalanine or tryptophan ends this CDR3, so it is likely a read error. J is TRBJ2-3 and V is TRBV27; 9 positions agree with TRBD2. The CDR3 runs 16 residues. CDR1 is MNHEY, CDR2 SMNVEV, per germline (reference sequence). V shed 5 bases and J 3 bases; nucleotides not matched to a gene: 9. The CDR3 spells CASSSSAGGQTDTQYL. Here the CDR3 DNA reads TGTGCCAGCAGTAGCAGTGCGGGAGGGCAGACAGATACGCAGTATCTT.

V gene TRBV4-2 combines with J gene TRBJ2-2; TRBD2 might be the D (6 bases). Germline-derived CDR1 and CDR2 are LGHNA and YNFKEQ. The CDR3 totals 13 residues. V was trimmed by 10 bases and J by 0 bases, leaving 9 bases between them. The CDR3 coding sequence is TGTGCCACCCGGGGGACGAACACCGGGGAGCTGTTTTTT. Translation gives CATRGTNTGELFF.

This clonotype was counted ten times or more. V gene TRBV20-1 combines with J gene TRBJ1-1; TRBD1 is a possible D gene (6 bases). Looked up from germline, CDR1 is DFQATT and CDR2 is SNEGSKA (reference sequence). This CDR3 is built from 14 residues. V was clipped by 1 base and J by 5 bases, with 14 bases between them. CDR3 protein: CSARGPRGATEAFF. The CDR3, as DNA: TGCAGTGCTAGAGGTCCCAGGGGCGCGACTGAAGCTTTCTTT.

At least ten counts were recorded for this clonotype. The CDR3 protein is CASSLASTALTYEQYF. CDR3 DNA sequence: TGTGCCAGCAGCTTAGCGTCGACAGCTCTTACCTACGAGCAGTACTTC. The chain couples TRBV7-9 to TRBJ2-7, with D tentatively TRBD1 (5 bases). The germline V gene has CDR1 SEHNR and CDR2 FQNEAQ (reference sequence). Trimming took 0 bases from V and 2 from J, leaving 14 bases between them. This CDR3 region has 16 residues.

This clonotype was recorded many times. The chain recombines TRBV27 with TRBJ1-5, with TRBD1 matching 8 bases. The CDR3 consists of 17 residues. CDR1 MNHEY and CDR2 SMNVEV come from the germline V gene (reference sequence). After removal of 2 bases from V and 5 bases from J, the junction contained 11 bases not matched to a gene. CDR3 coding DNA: TGTGCCAGCAGTTTACTTTCGGGCAGGGGGCTGGATCAGCCCCAGCATTTT. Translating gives CASSLLSGRGLDQPQHF.

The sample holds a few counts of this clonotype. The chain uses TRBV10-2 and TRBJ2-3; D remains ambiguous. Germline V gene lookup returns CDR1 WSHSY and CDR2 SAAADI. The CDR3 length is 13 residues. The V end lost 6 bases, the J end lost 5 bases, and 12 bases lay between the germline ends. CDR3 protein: CASSILGRDTQYF. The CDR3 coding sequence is TGCGCCAGCAGCATCCTCGGGCGAGATACGCAGTATTTT.

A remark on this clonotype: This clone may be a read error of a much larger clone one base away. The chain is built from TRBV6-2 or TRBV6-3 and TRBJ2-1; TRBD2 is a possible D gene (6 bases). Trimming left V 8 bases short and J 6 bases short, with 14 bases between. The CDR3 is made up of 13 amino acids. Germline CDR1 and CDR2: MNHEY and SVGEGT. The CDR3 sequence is CASRSGRGNEQFF. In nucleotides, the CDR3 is TGTGCCAGCCGTTCCGGGAGAGGCAATGAGCAGTTCTTC.

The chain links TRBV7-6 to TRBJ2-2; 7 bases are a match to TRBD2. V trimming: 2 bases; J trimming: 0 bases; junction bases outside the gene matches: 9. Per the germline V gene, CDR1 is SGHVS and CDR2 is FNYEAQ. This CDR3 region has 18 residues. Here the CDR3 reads CASSLRSTGLPNTGELFF. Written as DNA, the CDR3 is TGTGCCAGCAGCTTAAGGAGCACGGGACTACCGAACACCGGGGAGCTGTTTTTT. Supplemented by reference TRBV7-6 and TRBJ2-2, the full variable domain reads GAGVSQSPRYKVTKRGQDVALRCDPISGHVSLYWYRQALGQGPEFLTYFNYEAQQDKSGLPNDRFSAERPEGSISTLTIQRTEQRDSAMYRCASSLRSTGLPNTGELFFGEGSRLTVL.

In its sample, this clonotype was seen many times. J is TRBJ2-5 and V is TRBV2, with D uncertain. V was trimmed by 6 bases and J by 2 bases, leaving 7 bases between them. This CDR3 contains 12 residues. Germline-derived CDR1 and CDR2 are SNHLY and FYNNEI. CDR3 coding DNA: TGTGCCAGCAGGACATTACAAGAGACCCAGTACTTC. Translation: CASRTLQETQYF.

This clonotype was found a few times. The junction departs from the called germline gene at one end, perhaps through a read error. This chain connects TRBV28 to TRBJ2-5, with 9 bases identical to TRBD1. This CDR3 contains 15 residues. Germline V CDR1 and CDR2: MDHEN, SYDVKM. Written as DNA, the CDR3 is TGTGCCGGCAGTATAATAGACAGGGGGCAAGAGACCCAGTACTTC. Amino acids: CAGSIIDRGQETQYF.

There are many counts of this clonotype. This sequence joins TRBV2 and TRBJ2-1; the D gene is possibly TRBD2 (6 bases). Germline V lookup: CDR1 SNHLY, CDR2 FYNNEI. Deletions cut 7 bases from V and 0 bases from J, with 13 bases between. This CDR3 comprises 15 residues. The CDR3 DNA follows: TGTGCCAGCACAGACGGGGGAAGCTCCTACAATGAGCAGTTCTTC. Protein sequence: CASTDGGSSYNEQFF. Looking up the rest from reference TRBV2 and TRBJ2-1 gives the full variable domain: EPEVTQTPSHQVTQMGQEVILRCVPISNHLYFYWYRQILGQKVEFLVSFYNNEISEKSEIFDDQFSVERPDGSNFTLKIRSTKLEDSAMYFCASTDGGSSYNEQFFGPGTRLTVL.

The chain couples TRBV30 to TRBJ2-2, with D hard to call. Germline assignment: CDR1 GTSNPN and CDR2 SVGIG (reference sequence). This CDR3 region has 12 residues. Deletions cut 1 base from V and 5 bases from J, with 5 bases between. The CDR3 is CAWSGGTGELFF. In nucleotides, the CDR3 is TGTGCCTGGAGTGGAGGAACCGGGGAGCTGTTTTTT.

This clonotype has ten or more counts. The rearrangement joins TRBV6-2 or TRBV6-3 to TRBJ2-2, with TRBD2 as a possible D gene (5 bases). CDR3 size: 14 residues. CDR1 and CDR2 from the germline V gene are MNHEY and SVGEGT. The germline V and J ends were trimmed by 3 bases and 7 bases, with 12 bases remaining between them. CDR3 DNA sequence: TGTGCCAGCAGTTATTCGGGGATCGGCGGGGAGCTGTTTTTT. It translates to CASSYSGIGGELFF.

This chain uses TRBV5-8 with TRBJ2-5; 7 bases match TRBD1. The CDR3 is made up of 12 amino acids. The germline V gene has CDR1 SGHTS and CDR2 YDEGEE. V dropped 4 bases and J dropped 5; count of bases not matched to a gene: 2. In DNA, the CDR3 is TGTGCCAGCAGCGGGACAGACGAGACCCAGTACTTC. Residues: CASSGTDETQYF.